The 30 T cell receptor beta chains listed next were all sequenced from one sample in a study of blood T cell repertoires in COVID-19. Clones were read by immunoSEQ multiplex PCR, and TCRdb kept only the in-frame ones, dropping some. The repertoire holds some 350,000 clones, with around 87% as singletons. Sequencing was done on a sample of peripheral blood. Receptors were obtained from a man between 18 and 35 years old with active or convalescent COVID-19.

The V call is TRBV13, the J call TRBJ2-7; TRBD2 is a possible D gene (5 bases). Per germline, CDR1 PRHDT and CDR2 FYEKMQ (reference sequence). V was trimmed by 2 bases and J by 12 bases, leaving 14 bases between them. The CDR3 spans 12 residues. CDR3: CASSLRKEVAYF. CDR3 DNA sequence: TGTGCCAGCAGCTTAAGGAAGGAGGTGGCGTACTTC.

The chain has TRBV7-7 and TRBJ2-1; TRBD2 matches 11 bases. The junction had 4 bases not matched to a gene; V was cut back by 5 bases and J by 4 bases. Germline CDR1 reads SSHAT; CDR2 reads FNYEAQ (reference sequence). The CDR3 sequence is 15 residues long. The CDR3 sequence: CASSQTSGEYNEQFF. The CDR3 nucleotides are TGTGCCAGCAGCCAGACTAGCGGGGAGTACAATGAGCAGTTCTTC.

V gene TRBV6-5 combines with J gene TRBJ2-3; 11 bases are shared with TRBD2. Losses at the gene ends were 6 bases for V and 5 bases for J; bases not matched to a gene: 4. CDR1 is MNHEY, CDR2 SVGAGI, per germline. This CDR3 has 14 amino acids. The CDR3: CASRKGLAGDTQYF. DNA for the CDR3: TGTGCCAGCAGAAAAGGACTAGCGGGAGATACGCAGTATTTT.

The rearrangement joins TRBV6-5 to TRBJ2-3, with D perhaps matching TRBD1 (7 bases). Trimming took off 8 bases at V and 3 bases at J, with 18 bases between the two ends. The CDR3 consists of 15 residues. CDR1 is MNHEY, CDR2 SVGAGI, per germline. The CDR3: CASRPRGAWTDTQYF. CDR3 nucleotides: TGTGCCAGCCGACCCAGGGGGGCCTGGACAGATACGCAGTATTTT.

The chain combines TRBV9 with TRBJ1-5, with TRBD1 as a possible D gene (5 bases). The germline V and J ends were trimmed by 4 bases and 3 bases, with 14 bases remaining between them. CDR3 length: 15 amino acids. Germline V lookup: CDR1 SGDLS, CDR2 YYNGEE. The CDR3 loop reads CASSPWGALNQPQHF. The CDR3 nucleotides are TGTGCCAGCAGCCCATGGGGCGCCCTCAATCAGCCCCAGCATTTT.

The chain links TRBV10-3 to TRBJ2-1; 8 bases align to TRBD2. Trimming at V came to 2 bases and at J to 8 bases, leaving 14 bases not matched to a gene. Germline CDR1 reads ENHRY; CDR2 reads SYGVKD. The CDR3 runs 17 residues. The CDR3 DNA reads TGTGCCATCAGTGAGAGGGGACTAGAGCCCTCGGGCCATGAGCAGTTCTTC. This codes for CAISERGLEPSGHEQFF.

The rearrangement uses TRBV7-2 and TRBJ1-1; D is perhaps TRBD1 (5 bases). V lost 1 base and J lost 0, with 9 bases in between. The CDR3 runs 15 residues. CDR1 and CDR2 (germline): SGHTA, FQGNSA. This chain's CDR3 is CASSLVKGMNTEAFF. The CDR3 DNA is TGTGCCAGCAGCTTAGTGAAGGGGATGAACACTGAAGCTTTCTTT.

J is TRBJ2-3 and V is TRBV21-1; TRBD1, the table's D call, was not compared with the DNA. TRBV21-1 is a pseudogene locus. This CDR3 has 16 amino acids. The CDR3 here is CASIKGAYPNTDTQYF. CDR3 bases: TGTGCCAGCATTAAGGGGGCGTACCCGAACACAGATACGCAGTATTTT.

This chain uses TRBV7-9 with TRBJ1-3; the match to TRBD1 covers 7 bases. This CDR3 contains 16 residues. V lost 5 bases to trimming and J lost 2 bases; unmatched junction nucleotides: 9. CDR1 is SEHNR, CDR2 FQNEAQ, per germline (reference sequence). CDR3 nucleotide sequence: TGTGCCAGCAGCAACACAGACAGGGTAGCTGGAAACACCATATATTTT. Amino acids: CASSNTDRVAGNTIYF.

This clone appeared a few times. V and J are TRBV10-3 and TRBJ1-3, with TRBD1 matching over 11 bases. This CDR3 contains 18 residues. V shed 0 bases, J shed 0 bases, and the junction held 4 bases outside the gene matches. Germline V lookup: CDR1 ENHRY, CDR2 SYGVKD. CDR3 DNA sequence: TGTGCCATCAGTGAGTCCTTCGGGACAGGGGGCTCTGGAAACACCATATATTTT. Translating it yields CAISESFGTGGSGNTIYF.

The J gene is TRBJ1-2, the V gene TRBV18; no firm D call. The V gene's germline CDR1 is KGHSH and CDR2 LQKENI. V lost 5 bases to trimming and J lost 7 bases, with 11 bases between them. The CDR3 runs to 12 residues. This chain's CDR3 is CASSSPRAGYTF. The CDR3 coding sequence is TGTGCCAGCTCATCTCCGAGGGCTGGCTACACCTTC.

With respect to this clone: The same CDR3 arises from other DNA sequences in this sample as well. This chain connects TRBV5-5 to TRBJ2-7; TRBD1 matches 9 bases. This CDR3 is 13 amino acids long. Germline CDR1 SGHKS, CDR2 YYEKEE (reference sequence). Trimming took 2 bases from V and 4 from J; bases not matched to a gene: 1. DNA of the CDR3: TGTGCCAGCAGCTTACAGGGGGCTTACGAGCAGTACTTC. Protein: CASSLQGAYEQYF.

The chain recombines TRBV3-1 (or the pseudogene TRBV3-2) with TRBJ2-1; 13 bases agree with TRBD2. This CDR3 has 16 residues. V dropped 3 bases and J dropped 8; count of bases not matched to a gene: 7. The germline gives CDR1 LGHDT, CDR2 YNNKEL (reference sequence). The CDR3 is CASSHPTSGRPDEQFF. The CDR3 bases are TGTGCCAGCAGCCACCCGACTAGCGGGAGGCCCGATGAGCAGTTCTTC.

The V gene is TRBV7-9, the J gene TRBJ2-3, with 7 nucleotides matching TRBD2. The CDR3 has 16 amino acids. CDR1 SEHNR and CDR2 FQNEAQ come from the germline V gene (reference sequence). V lost 6 bases and J lost 5; bases outside the gene matches: 14. Here the CDR3 DNA reads TGTGCCAGCAGTCCCCGGGCGGGGGTCACATTAGATACGCAGTATTTT. It encodes CASSPRAGVTLDTQYF.

CDR3 residues: CASSWPYAGTGRVGYTF. The CDR3, as DNA: TGTGCCAGCAGTTGGCCTTACGCCGGGACAGGGCGGGTCGGCTACACCTTC. The chain uses TRBV28 and TRBJ1-2; 9 positions agree with TRBD1. Germline trimming cut 4 bases from V and 8 bases from J; bases unmatched to any gene: 17. The CDR3 spans 17 residues. Germline V gene data show CDR1 as MDHEN and CDR2 as SYDVKM.

The V and J genes are TRBV12-3 or TRBV12-4 and TRBJ1-3; D is ambiguous. V shed 8 bases and J shed 3 bases, with 11 bases lying between them. The CDR3 is made up of 13 amino acids. CDR3 bases: TGTGCCAGCGCTGGACTTAATGGAAACACCATATATTTT. Its translation is CASAGLNGNTIYF.

The chain joins TRBV30 to TRBJ2-1; D unresolved. Germline V gene sequence: CDR1 GTSNPN, CDR2 SVGIG (reference sequence). This CDR3 is built from 12 residues. Deletions cut 8 bases from V and 10 bases from J, with 18 bases between. This CDR3 reads CALDTHTWEQFF. Here the CDR3 DNA reads TGTGCCCTCGACACCCACACGTGGGAGCAGTTCTTC.

This chain connects TRBV6-2 or TRBV6-3 to TRBJ1-1; no clear D gene. Germline CDR1 and CDR2: MNHEY and SVGEGT. This CDR3 has 15 residues. With 2 bases removed from V and 1 base from J, the gap between germline ends came to 11 bases. For the CDR3, the DNA is TGTGCCAGCAGTTACCTTCGGGGAGCGAACACTGAAGCTTTCTTT. Translating gives CASSYLRGANTEAFF.

This clone occurred a few times. CDR3 sequence: CASSQLGGAYGYTF. For the CDR3, the DNA is TGTGCCAGCAGCCAGCTCGGAGGGGCCTATGGCTACACCTTC. This chain links TRBV6-5 with TRBJ1-2, with a possible D match to TRBD1 (5 bases). Germline CDR1 reads MNHEY; CDR2 reads SVGAGI. Trimming cost V 6 bases and J 4 bases, with 15 bases left between them. This CDR3 contains 14 residues.

This clone has a single count. The V and J genes are TRBV18 and TRBJ1-5; TRBD1 matches 8 bases. The CDR3 length is 13 residues. Trimming took 6 bases from V and 9 from J; bases not matched to a gene: 7. Germline values: CDR1 KGHSH, CDR2 LQKENI. The CDR3 region has the DNA TGTGCCAGCTCGACAGGGGACCAACGGCCCCAGCATTTT. Protein product: CASSTGDQRPQHF.

This chain connects TRBV20-1 to TRBJ2-1; no firm D call. This CDR3 is built from 13 residues. With 3 bases removed from V and 5 bases from J, the gap between germline ends came to 11 bases. Germline V lookup: CDR1 DFQATT, CDR2 SNEGSKA (reference sequence). As DNA, the CDR3 is TGCAGTGCTAGTCCGCAGGTGGACAATGAGCAGTTCTTC. Its protein is CSASPQVDNEQFF.

The V gene is TRBV2, the J gene TRBJ2-7, with 7 bases fitting TRBD1. V shed 6 bases, J shed 4 bases, and the junction held 3 bases outside the gene matches. Germline CDR1 SNHLY, CDR2 FYNNEI. CDR3 length: 12 amino acids. CDR3 sequence (DNA): TGTGCCAGCAGACAGGGGTTGTACGAGCAGTACTTC. Amino acid sequence: CASRQGLYEQYF.

The chain couples TRBV27 to TRBJ1-2, with 7 bases matching TRBD1. CDR3 size: 15 residues. CDR1 and CDR2 (germline): MNHEY, SMNVEV (reference sequence). The V and J ends lost 3 bases and 7 bases, in that order; junction bases with no gene match: 11. The CDR3 here is CASSFTPQGWSGYTF. Here the CDR3 DNA reads TGTGCCAGCAGTTTTACCCCACAGGGGTGGAGTGGCTACACCTTC.

The rearrangement uses TRBV5-6 and TRBJ2-7, with 10 positions matching TRBD1. The CDR3 has 15 amino acids. Germline CDR1 SGHDT, CDR2 YYEEEE. V shed 4 bases and J 4 bases; nucleotides not matched to a gene: 8. CDR3 nucleotides: TGTGCCAGCAGCCCCACTGGGACAGGGGTGTACGAGCAGTACTTC. Protein sequence: CASSPTGTGVYEQYF.

This clone occurred once. This chain joins TRBV6-5 and TRBJ1-5; the D gene is possibly TRBD1 (5 bases). CDR1 and CDR2 from the germline V gene are MNHEY and SVGAGI. The CDR3 sequence is 15 residues long. V lost 6 bases to trimming and J lost 0 bases, with 12 bases between them. The CDR3 bases are TGTGCCAGCAGGACAGTGGGTTATAGCAATCAGCCCCAGCATTTT. This codes for CASRTVGYSNQPQHF.

The chain joins TRBV4-1 to TRBJ2-2, with 8 bases lining up with TRBD2. This CDR3 contains 17 residues. The trim removed 1 base at V and 2 bases at J, leaving 6 bases unmatched. Per germline, CDR1 MGHRA and CDR2 YSYEKL. CDR3 sequence (DNA): TGCGCCAGCAGCCAAGTATTAGCGGGGATCAACACCGGGGAGCTGTTTTTT. This encodes CASSQVLAGINTGELFF.

J is TRBJ1-1 and V is TRBV11-1, with TRBD1 identical over 7 bases. The V segment lost 5 bases and the J segment 2 bases; nucleotides outside the gene matches: 5. There are 14 residues in the CDR3. Germline V gene data show CDR1 as SGHAT and CDR2 as FQDESV (reference sequence). The CDR3 coding sequence is TGTGCCAGCAGCCCAGACAGGGATAACACTGAAGCTTTCTTT. Its protein product is CASSPDRDNTEAFF.

V usage is TRBV19 and J usage is TRBJ2-1; 12 bases align to TRBD2. The CDR3 totals 19 residues. J was trimmed by 4 bases and V by 3 bases; bases with no gene match: 13. Germline CDR1 is LNHDA and CDR2 is SQIVND (reference sequence). CDR3 coding DNA: TGTGCCAGTAGTATCATAGGGGCTAGCGGGAGGGCATTGTACAATGAGCAGTTCTTC. Its translation: CASSIIGASGRALYNEQFF.

The rearrangement joins TRBV5-5 to TRBJ2-5; possible D gene TRBD1, 5 bases. V shed 0 bases and J shed 4 bases, with 7 bases lying between them. The germline gives CDR1 SGHKS, CDR2 YYEKEE (reference sequence). There are 13 residues in the CDR3. This CDR3 is CASSLGGSETQYF. DNA for the CDR3: TGTGCCAGCAGCTTGGGGGGCTCAGAGACCCAGTACTTC.

This clone was seen just once. The rearrangement uses TRBV18 and TRBJ2-3; possible D gene TRBD1, 6 bases. Germline V gene data show CDR1 as KGHSH and CDR2 as LQKENI. Trimming cost V 5 bases and J 6 bases, with 12 bases left between them. The CDR3 is 13 amino acids. CDR3: CASSSTGMDTQYF. In DNA, the CDR3 is TGTGCCAGCTCATCTACAGGGATGGATACGCAGTATTTT.